This T cell receptor (beta chain) was retrieved from a study of vaccination and CD4 T cells after COVID-19. In the case of this clonotype: Its matching antigen is unknown.

The Oncomine TCR Beta short-read assay generated sequence data from the DNA of cultured CD4+ T cells. TCRdb independently ran MiXCR on the PCR reads; one entry per CDR3 protein. The profile shows approximately 7,700 distinct CDR3 sequences, 60% of them singletons. The treatment: roughly ten-day PBMC culture with coronavirus spike peptide pools or control peptides (ViraFEST assay). Fresh IL-2 medium replaced half the culture medium on days 3 and 7. The sequence was collected from a human donor who had recovered from COVID-19. The specimen was CD4+ T cells from blood, cultured in vitro.

This CDR3 reads CASRLDRDSPEAFF. CDR3 in DNA: TGTGCCAGCAGGCTAGACAGGGATTCGCCTGAAGCTTTCTTT. The chain links TRBV6-1 to TRBJ1-1; 7 bases fit TRBD1. Germline V gives CDR1 MNHNS, CDR2 SASEGT. There are 14 residues in the CDR3. Trimming cost V 6 bases and J 6 bases; bases outside gene matches: 10.